This T cell receptor beta chain was recorded in a study of T cell responses to AZD1222 COVID-19 vaccine. This table comes from immunoSEQ multiplex PCR, and its TCRdb copy is limited to in-frame clones, with some not included. The sample contains 150,000 to 200,000 clones, 91% of which appear only once. Deletions cut 2 bases from V and 4 bases from J, with 11 bases between. This CDR3 spans 14 amino acids. The germline V gene has CDR1 KGHSH and CDR2 LQKENI. The sequence derives from an adult in good health. V and J are TRBV18 and TRBJ1-2; D is unclear. Sequenced here: peripheral blood, sampled on day 0 of AZD1222 vaccination. CDR3: CASSPTSGSYGYTF. CDR3 coding DNA: TGTGCCAGCTCACCAACGTCAGGCAGCTATGGCTACACCTTC. Filled out from reference TRBV18 and TRBJ1-2, the complete variable domain reads NAGVMQNPRHLVRRRGQEARLRCSPMKGHSHVYWYRQLPEEGLKFMVYLQKENIIDESGMPKERFSAEFPKEGPSILRIQQVVRGDSAAYFCASSPTSGSYGYTFGSGTRLTVV.